What follows are 14 T cell receptor beta chains derived from one specimen sequenced in a study of blood T cell repertoires in COVID-19. Sequenced by immunoSEQ multiplex PCR; TCRdb stores in-frame clones only, minus some. The table has 150,000 to 200,000 clones, about 81% seen once. Sequenced sample: peripheral blood. These receptors came from a man in his fifties or sixties with active or convalescent COVID-19.

The table lists this clone with a few counts. V and J are TRBV29-1 and TRBJ1-1; possible D gene TRBD1, 5 bases. Germline CDR1 and CDR2: SQVTM and ANQGSEA. V gave up 2 bases and J gave up 8 bases, with 12 bases separating them. The CDR3 is 12 amino acids. The CDR3 nucleotides read TGCAGCGTTGAAACCCAGGGCAGGGAAGCTTTCTTT. It codes for CSVETQGREAFF.

The chain's CDR3 is CASSTVAGGPDTQYF. CDR3 in DNA: TGTGCCAGCAGCACGGTAGCGGGAGGGCCAGATACGCAGTATTTT. J is TRBJ2-3 and V is TRBV5-4; 11 bases are shared with TRBD2. This CDR3 has 15 amino acids. Per the germline V gene, CDR1 is SGHNT and CDR2 is YYREEE (reference sequence). J lost 4 bases, V lost 4 bases, and 5 bases had no gene match.

The chain joins TRBV18 to TRBJ1-2; no reliable D call. There are 15 residues in the CDR3. Deletions cut 1 base from V and 8 bases from J, with 17 bases between. Germline CDR1 is KGHSH and CDR2 is LQKENI. The CDR3, as DNA: TGTGCCAGCTCACCACGGCAGGCCGGGATGGAGGGCTACACCTTC. Translation gives CASSPRQAGMEGYTF.

J is TRBJ2-3 and V is TRBV5-1; 10 nucleotides agree with TRBD2. Per the germline V gene, CDR1 is SGHRS and CDR2 is YFSETQ. This CDR3 has 15 residues. With 9 bases clipped from V and 0 bases from J, the junction kept 7 bases outside the gene matches. CDR3 residues: CATTSSGGSTDTQYF. The DNA for the CDR3 is TGCGCCACCACATCTAGCGGGGGCAGCACAGATACGCAGTATTTT.

The chain uses TRBV7-9 and TRBJ2-7; 8 bases map to TRBD2. Germline CDR1 and CDR2: SEHNR and FQNEAQ (reference sequence). The trim removed 3 bases at V and 5 bases at J, leaving 6 bases unmatched. The length of the CDR3 is 14 residues. The CDR3 DNA reads as TGTGCCAGCAGCTTTGCGGGAGGAGGGGACGAGCAGTACTTC. Its translation: CASSFAGGGDEQYF.

This clone was counted a single time. The chain carries TRBV9 and TRBJ2-1, with D hard to call. Trimming removed 3 bases from V and 8 bases from J, with 15 bases in between. Per the germline V gene, CDR1 is SGDLS and CDR2 is YYNGEE. CDR3 length equals 14 residues. The CDR3 region has the DNA TGTGCCAGCAGCGCCCCCCCCAACTTAGATGAGCAGTTCTTC. Its translation is CASSAPPNLDEQFF.

The gene calls are TRBV6-1 and TRBJ1-3; D uncertain. The germline V and J ends were trimmed by 1 base and 0 bases, with 4 bases remaining between them. Germline CDR1 reads MNHNS; CDR2 reads SASEGT. The CDR3 totals 14 residues. The DNA for the CDR3 is TGTGCCAGCAGTGAAGTTAGCTCTGGAAACACCATATATTTT. This encodes CASSEVSSGNTIYF.

The rearrangement links TRBV11-2 to TRBJ1-1; 9 bases are a match to TRBD1. This CDR3 is 15 amino acids long. After removal of 5 bases from V and 7 bases from J, the junction contained 11 bases not matched to a gene. Germline V CDR1 and CDR2: SGHAT, FQNNGV. CDR3 amino acids: CASSKTPGQGDEAFF. The CDR3 bases are TGTGCCAGCAGCAAAACGCCGGGACAGGGTGATGAAGCTTTCTTT.

The chain combines TRBV11-3 with TRBJ2-3; TRBD2 agrees at 8 bases. The CDR3 sequence is 16 residues long. V shed 5 bases, J shed 0 bases, and the junction held 7 bases outside the gene matches. Germline-derived CDR1 and CDR2 are SGHNT and YENEEA. CDR3 sequence reads: CASSHSGGPSTDTQYF. The CDR3 DNA reads TGTGCCAGCAGCCATTCGGGGGGGCCGAGCACAGATACGCAGTATTTT.

V usage is TRBV5-1 and J usage is TRBJ2-7, with 9 bases identical to TRBD2. This CDR3 region has 17 residues. The germline gives CDR1 SGHRS, CDR2 YFSETQ. The ends lost 4 bases at V and 0 bases at J; junction bases unmatched: 11. CDR3 sequence (DNA): TGCGCCAGCAGCACTCCCGGACTAGCGCTCGACTCCTACGAGCAGTACTTC. It yields the protein CASSTPGLALDSYEQYF.

V and J are TRBV4-1 and TRBJ1-4, with D possibly being TRBD1 (5 bases). The CDR3 extends over 13 amino acids. Germline lookup yields CDR1 MGHRA and CDR2 YSYEKL. Trimming took 6 bases from V and 5 from J, leaving 10 bases between them. The CDR3 DNA sequence: TGCGCCAGCAGGGGGGAGGGGAATGAAAAACTGTTTTTT. Its translation is CASRGEGNEKLFF.

This chain joins TRBV2 and TRBJ1-6, with 7 bases fitting TRBD1. Germline lookup yields CDR1 SNHLY and CDR2 FYNNEI. Trimming cost V 10 bases and J 12 bases; bases outside gene matches: 6. The CDR3 is 11 residues long. As DNA, the CDR3 is TGTGCCACCCAGGGGGACTTACCCCTCCACTTT. Translating it yields CATQGDLPLHF.

The chain has TRBV18 and TRBJ1-2; no reliable D call. V lost 6 bases and J lost 4, with 18 bases in between. Germline V gives CDR1 KGHSH, CDR2 LQKENI. The CDR3 spans 15 residues. CDR3 sequence reads: CASSGGVGSTYGYTF. As DNA, the CDR3 is TGTGCCAGCTCCGGTGGAGTGGGGAGTACCTATGGCTACACCTTC.

The chain joins TRBV5-1 to TRBJ1-2, with 10 bases matching TRBD1. This CDR3 comprises 15 residues. The V and J ends lost 0 bases and 4 bases, in that order; junction bases with no gene match: 3. Germline V gene data show CDR1 as SGHRS and CDR2 as YFSETQ. CDR3 loop: CASSLAGTGVYGYTF. The CDR3 bases are TGCGCCAGCAGCTTGGCCGGGACAGGGGTCTATGGCTACACCTTC.